This entry lists 20 T cell receptor beta chains sequenced from one sample in a study of blood T cell repertoires in COVID-19. Sequenced by immunoSEQ multiplex PCR; TCRdb stores in-frame clones only, minus some. The data show about 400,000 clones, nearly 90% seen once. Source material: PBMCs or T cells enriched from blood (not recorded which). The receptors derive from a young woman who had recovered from COVID-19.

The J gene is TRBJ1-2, the V gene TRBV7-9; D possibly corresponds to TRBD1 (5 bases). Per the germline V gene, CDR1 is SEHNR and CDR2 is FQNEAQ (reference sequence). The V end was cut by 3 bases, the J end by 4 bases, with 24 bases between. CDR3 length: 18 amino acids. The CDR3 here is CASSLRPQATDYGYGYTF. The CDR3 DNA reads as TGTGCCAGCAGCTTGAGGCCACAGGCCACCGATTACGGCTATGGCTACACCTTC.

The rearrangement joins TRBV7-9 to TRBJ2-5, with a weak D call TRBD2 (5 bases). This CDR3 contains 14 residues. Germline CDR1 is SEHNR and CDR2 is FQNEAQ (reference sequence). The V and J ends lost 8 bases and 1 base respectively, with 14 bases between them. The CDR3 region is CASRAAGRQETQYF. In DNA, the CDR3 is TGTGCCAGCCGAGCGGCTGGACGCCAAGAGACCCAGTACTTC.

The rearrangement joins TRBV27 to TRBJ1-1, with 7 bases matching TRBD1. Trimming removed 5 bases from V and 6 bases from J; junction bases left unmatched: 18. The CDR3 consists of 17 residues. Germline V lookup: CDR1 MNHEY, CDR2 SMNVEV (reference sequence). The DNA of the CDR3 is TGTGCCAGCAGTCCACGAAAGGGGGCGGACAATCAGGCTGAAGCTTTCTTT. Its translation: CASSPRKGADNQAEAFF.

V is TRBV28 and J is TRBJ2-7; 9 bases are shared with TRBD1. Germline CDR1 is MDHEN and CDR2 is SYDVKM. This CDR3 spans 13 amino acids. V lost 4 bases, J lost 5 bases, and 3 bases stayed unmatched. In DNA form, the CDR3 reads TGTGCCAGCAGTTCGGACAGGGGAAACGAGCAGTACTTC. Translated: CASSSDRGNEQYF.

The V call is TRBV7-6, the J call TRBJ1-3; 8 bases are a match to TRBD1. Germline V CDR1 and CDR2: SGHVS, FNYEAQ. J was trimmed by 3 bases and V by 6 bases; bases with no gene match: 10. There are 16 residues in the CDR3. For the CDR3, the DNA is TGTGCCAGCAGTTCCATGACCGGACAGGGTGGAAACACCATATATTTT. Translated: CASSSMTGQGGNTIYF.

This chain connects TRBV7-3 to TRBJ1-6, with D maybe TRBD1 (5 bases). Trimming pared 3 bases from V and 9 bases from J, leaving 9 bases between. Germline assignment: CDR1 SGHTA and CDR2 FQGTGA. This CDR3 comprises 13 residues. CDR3 protein: CASSFDSVSPLHF. The CDR3 DNA reads TGTGCCAGCAGCTTCGACAGCGTTTCACCCCTCCACTTT.

This clone has just a few counts. Other DNA sequences within the sample encode an identical CDR3. The chain recombines TRBV7-9 with TRBJ1-6, with 8 positions matching TRBD1. Germline CDR1 is SEHNR and CDR2 is FQNEAQ (reference sequence). V trimming: 1 base; J trimming: 7 bases; junction bases outside the gene matches: 3. This CDR3 region has 15 residues. CDR3 sequence (DNA): TGTGCCAGCAGCTTAGAAACAGGGGGGAATTCACCCCTCCACTTT. Residues: CASSLETGGNSPLHF. Filled out from reference TRBV7-9 and TRBJ1-6, the complete variable domain reads DTGVSQNPRHKITKRGQNVTFRCDPISEHNRLYWYRQTLGQGPEFLTYFQNEAQLEKSRLLSDRFSAERPKGSFSTLEIQRTEQGDSAMYLCASSLETGGNSPLHFGNGTRLTVT.

V usage is TRBV28 and J usage is TRBJ1-4; TRBD1 is a possible D gene (6 bases). The CDR3 is made up of 14 amino acids. Trimming took off 5 bases at V and 7 bases at J, with 14 bases between the two ends. Germline values: CDR1 MDHEN, CDR2 SYDVKM. The CDR3: CASSKGGAVEKLFF. The CDR3, as DNA: TGTGCCAGCAGTAAAGGGGGGGCAGTTGAAAAACTGTTTTTT.

The gene calls are TRBV2 and TRBJ2-3, with D possibly matching TRBD1 (6 bases). Trimming took off 5 bases at V and 4 bases at J, with 7 bases between the two ends. The CDR3 runs 12 residues. The germline CDR1 and CDR2 sequences are SNHLY and FYNNEI. The CDR3: CASSTGSDTQYF. CDR3 coding DNA: TGTGCCAGCAGTACAGGGTCAGATACGCAGTATTTT.

The chain combines TRBV27 with TRBJ1-1; the D is unclear. The CDR3 is 14 amino acids. V lost 5 bases to trimming and J lost 1 base, with 11 bases between them. The germline V gene encodes CDR1 MNHEY and CDR2 SMNVEV (reference sequence). CDR3 bases: TGTGCCAGCAGTGCCATACTCTCGAACACTGAAGCTTTCTTT. Protein: CASSAILSNTEAFF.

The chain is built from TRBV18 and TRBJ1-2; TRBD1 agrees at 12 bases. The germline V gene encodes CDR1 KGHSH and CDR2 LQKENI. The ends lost 0 bases at V and 8 bases at J; junction bases unmatched: 7. The CDR3 has 16 amino acids. The CDR3 DNA sequence: TGTGCCAGCTCACCACCGGGGACAGGGGGCCTCTGGGGCTACACCTTC. Translation gives CASSPPGTGGLWGYTF.

This clone was recorded only once. For the CDR3, the DNA is TGTGCCAGCAGCGATCAGGTGGCCGTAAACACTGAAGCTTTCTTT. It is translated as CASSDQVAVNTEAFF. The chain links TRBV5-4 to TRBJ1-1; D is undetermined. Trimming left V 4 bases short and J 2 bases short, with 15 bases between. The length of the CDR3 is 15 residues. Germline lookup yields CDR1 SGHNT and CDR2 YYREEE (reference sequence).

The rearrangement uses TRBV29-1 and TRBJ1-1; D is unresolved. This CDR3 region has 14 residues. Looked up from germline, CDR1 is SQVTM and CDR2 is ANQGSEA. Between the trimmed V and J ends, which lost 4 bases and 1 base, there was a span of 13 bases. The CDR3 DNA follows: TGCAGCGTTGGGCTGGGAGGAAGGAACACTGAAGCTTTCTTT. It translates to CSVGLGGRNTEAFF.

The chain joins TRBV9 to TRBJ1-1; 11 bases are shared with TRBD1. The CDR3 consists of 16 residues. Germline-derived CDR1 and CDR2 are SGDLS and YYNGEE. V shed 4 bases and J 5 bases; nucleotides not matched to a gene: 10. The CDR3 DNA is TGTGCCAGCAGCCCCCGGGACAGGGGGTTTACGACTGAAGCTTTCTTT. Translation gives CASSPRDRGFTTEAFF.

This clone was seen more than once but under ten times. The genes are TRBV27 and TRBJ1-2; possible D gene TRBD1, 5 bases. Germline lookup yields CDR1 MNHEY and CDR2 SMNVEV (reference sequence). CDR3 length: 12 residues. Trimming left V 4 bases short and J 8 bases short, with 11 bases between. CDR3: CASSYAGGGYTF. The CDR3 region has the DNA TGTGCCAGCAGTTATGCTGGGGGGGGCTACACCTTC.

The chain links TRBV18 to TRBJ2-1; TRBD1 agrees at 10 bases. Germline CDR1 and CDR2: KGHSH and LQKENI. V was clipped by 6 bases and J by 9 bases; unmatched bases: 8. The CDR3 totals 14 residues. The CDR3 sequence is CASSMTGGFGEQFF. As DNA, the CDR3 is TGTGCCAGCTCCATGACAGGGGGCTTTGGTGAGCAGTTCTTC. The full variable domain, completed using reference TRBV18 and TRBJ2-1, is NAGVMQNPRHLVRRRGQEARLRCSPMKGHSHVYWYRQLPEEGLKFMVYLQKENIIDESGMPKERFSAEFPKEGPSILRIQQVVRGDSAAYFCASSMTGGFGEQFFGPGTRLTVL.

The chain links TRBV5-1 to TRBJ2-7, with D maybe TRBD1 (5 bases). V lost 0 bases and J lost 5, with 15 bases in between. Germline loops: CDR1 SGHRS, CDR2 YFSETQ. The CDR3 has 15 amino acids. Here the CDR3 DNA reads TGCGCCAGCAGCTTGGCGCTGACAGTATCGGACGAGCAGTACTTC. Encoded protein: CASSLALTVSDEQYF.

The genes are TRBV12-3 or TRBV12-4 and TRBJ2-7, with TRBD1 matching 9 bases. Trimming cost V 8 bases and J 3 bases; bases outside gene matches: 5. This CDR3 contains 13 residues. The CDR3 protein is CASGQGMVYEQYF. The CDR3 DNA follows: TGTGCCAGCGGACAGGGGATGGTCTACGAGCAGTACTTC.

The rearrangement uses TRBV15 and TRBJ1-5; D perhaps matches TRBD1 (6 bases). This CDR3 comprises 15 residues. V lost 0 bases and J 6 bases, leaving 12 bases between the germline ends. Germline CDR1 reads LNHNV; CDR2 reads YYDKDF (reference sequence). CDR3 coding DNA: TGTGCCACCAGCAGAGATTGGGCGGGGGCTCAGCCCCAGCATTTT. Its translation is CATSRDWAGAQPQHF. Complete variable domain (other parts from reference TRBV15 and TRBJ1-5): DAMVIQNPRYQVTQFGKPVTLSCSQTLNHNVMYWYQQKSSQAPKLLFHYYDKDFNNEADTPDNFQSRRPNTSFCFLDIRSPGLGDTAMYLCATSRDWAGAQPQHFGDGTRLSIL.

This clone came up once. This chain joins TRBV25-1 and TRBJ2-7; 7 bases agree with TRBD1. Germline lookup yields CDR1 MGHDK and CDR2 SYGVNS. Losses at the gene ends were 3 bases for V and 5 bases for J; bases not matched to a gene: 10. The CDR3 is made up of 15 amino acids. In DNA, the CDR3 is TGTGCCAGCAGTGAGCCGGGACAGCGCGTCCACGAGCAGTACTTC. The encoded protein is CASSEPGQRVHEQYF.